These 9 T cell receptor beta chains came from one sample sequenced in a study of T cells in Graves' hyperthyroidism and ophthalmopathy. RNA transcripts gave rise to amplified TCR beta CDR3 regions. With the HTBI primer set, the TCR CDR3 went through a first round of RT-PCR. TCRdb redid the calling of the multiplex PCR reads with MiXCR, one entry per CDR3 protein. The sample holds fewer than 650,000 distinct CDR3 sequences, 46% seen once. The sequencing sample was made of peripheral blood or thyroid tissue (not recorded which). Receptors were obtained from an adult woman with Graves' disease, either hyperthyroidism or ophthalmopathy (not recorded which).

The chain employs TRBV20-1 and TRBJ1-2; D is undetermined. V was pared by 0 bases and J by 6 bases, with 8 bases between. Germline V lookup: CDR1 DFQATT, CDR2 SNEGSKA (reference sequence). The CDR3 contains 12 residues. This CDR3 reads CSARDHGDGYTF. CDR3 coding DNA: TGCAGTGCTAGAGATCATGGGGATGGCTACACCTTC.

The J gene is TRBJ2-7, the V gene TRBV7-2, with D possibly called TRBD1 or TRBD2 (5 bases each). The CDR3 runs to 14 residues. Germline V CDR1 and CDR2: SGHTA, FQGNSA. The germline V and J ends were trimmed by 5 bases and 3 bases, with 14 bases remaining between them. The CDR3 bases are TGTGCCAGCAGCCCGGGACGGCAGGGCTACGAGCAGTACTTC. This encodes CASSPGRQGYEQYF.

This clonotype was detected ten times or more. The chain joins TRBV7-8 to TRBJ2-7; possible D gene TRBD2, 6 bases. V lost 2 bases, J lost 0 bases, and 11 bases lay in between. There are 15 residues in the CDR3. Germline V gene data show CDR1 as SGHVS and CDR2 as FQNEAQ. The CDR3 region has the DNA TGTGCCAGCAGCTTAAACCACGGGGGCTCCTACGAGCAGTACTTC. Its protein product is CASSLNHGGSYEQYF. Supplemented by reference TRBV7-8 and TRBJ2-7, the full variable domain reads GAGVSQSPRYKVAKRGQDVALRCDPISGHVSLFWYQQALGQGPEFLTYFQNEAQLDKSGLPSDRFFAERPEGSVSTLKIQRTQQEDSAVYLCASSLNHGGSYEQYFGPGTRLTVT.

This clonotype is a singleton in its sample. DNA for the CDR3: TGTGCCAGCGTAGAGGGTGTGGGGAACGAAAAACTGTTTTTT. This sequence encodes CASVEGVGNEKLFF. The rearrangement uses TRBV7-9 and TRBJ1-4; unclear D gene. Germline values: CDR1 SEHNR, CDR2 FQNEAQ (reference sequence). The V end lost 8 bases, the J end lost 8 bases, and 18 bases lay between the germline ends. The CDR3 is 14 amino acids.

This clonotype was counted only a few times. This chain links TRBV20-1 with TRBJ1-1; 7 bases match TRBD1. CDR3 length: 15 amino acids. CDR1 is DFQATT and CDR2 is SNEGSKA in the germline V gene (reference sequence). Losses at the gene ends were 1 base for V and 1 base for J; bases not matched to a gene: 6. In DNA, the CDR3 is TGCAGTGCTAGAGTTCTGGACAGGCAGAACACTGAAGCTTTCTTT. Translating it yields CSARVLDRQNTEAFF.

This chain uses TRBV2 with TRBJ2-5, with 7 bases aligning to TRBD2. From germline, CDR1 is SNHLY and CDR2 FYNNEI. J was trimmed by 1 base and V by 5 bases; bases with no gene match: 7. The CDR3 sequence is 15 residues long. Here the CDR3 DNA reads TGTGCCAGCAGTCGACCGGGACTATCCCAAGAGACCCAGTACTTC. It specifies CASSRPGLSQETQYF.

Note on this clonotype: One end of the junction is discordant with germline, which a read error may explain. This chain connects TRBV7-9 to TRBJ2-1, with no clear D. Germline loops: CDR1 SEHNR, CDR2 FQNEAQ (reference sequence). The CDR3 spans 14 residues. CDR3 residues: CASSQSMDRDEQFF. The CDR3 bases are TGCGCCAGCAGCCAAAGTATGGATCGGGATGAGCAGTTCTTC.

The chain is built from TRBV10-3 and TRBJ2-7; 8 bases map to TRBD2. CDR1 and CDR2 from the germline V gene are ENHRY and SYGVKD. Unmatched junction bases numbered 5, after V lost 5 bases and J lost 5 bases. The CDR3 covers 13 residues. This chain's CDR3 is CAISRAGEDEQYF. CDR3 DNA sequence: TGTGCCATCAGTCGAGCGGGAGAGGACGAGCAGTACTTC.

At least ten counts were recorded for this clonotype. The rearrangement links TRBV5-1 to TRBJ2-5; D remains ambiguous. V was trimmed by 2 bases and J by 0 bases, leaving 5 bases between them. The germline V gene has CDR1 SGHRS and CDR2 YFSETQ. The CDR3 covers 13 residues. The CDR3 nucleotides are TGCGCCAGCAGCTTAGAGCACCAAGAGACCCAGTACTTC. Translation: CASSLEHQETQYF. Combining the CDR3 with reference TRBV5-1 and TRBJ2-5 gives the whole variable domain KAGVTQTPRYLIKTRGQQVTLSCSPISGHRSVSWYQQTPGQGLQFLFEYFSETQRNKGNFPGRFSGRQFSNSRSEMNVSTLELGDSALYLCASSLEHQETQYFGPGTRLLVL.